The 8 T cell receptor beta chains in this list originate from one sample, sequenced in a study of neoadjuvant anti-PD-1 for oral cavity cancer. TCRdb's copy holds only in-frame clones and misses some; the assay was immunoSEQ multiplex PCR. The sample records about 15,000 clones, roughly 41% being singletons. The time point here: after neoadjuvant nivolumab, at surgical resection. The sample consisted of tumor tissue, taken after nivolumab (anti-PD-1) treatment. Receptors originate from a person aged 35-79 years with oral cavity squamous cell carcinoma.

This clone was recorded a few times. This chain joins TRBV19 and TRBJ2-3; 9 bases fit TRBD1. The V gene end was trimmed by 1 base and the J gene end by 6 bases; junction bases not matched to a gene: 8. Germline loops: CDR1 LNHDA, CDR2 SQIVND (reference sequence). The CDR3 extends over 16 amino acids. CDR3 sequence reads: CASSIGGQGIRDTQYF. The DNA of the CDR3 is TGTGCCAGTAGTATAGGGGGACAGGGAATACGGGATACGCAGTATTTT.

This chain links TRBV30 with TRBJ1-1, with D possibly TRBD1 on 5 matching bases. The length of the CDR3 is 13 residues. Between the trimmed V and J ends, which lost 2 bases and 5 bases, there was a span of 12 bases. Germline V gene data show CDR1 as GTSNPN and CDR2 as SVGIG (reference sequence). DNA of the CDR3: TGTGCCTGGAGTCGGTGGGGGAGAACTGAAGCTTTCTTT. Translating gives CAWSRWGRTEAFF.

By sample share, this clone is large. The chain links TRBV4-1 to TRBJ2-7, with 14 bases lining up with TRBD2. The J segment lost 2 bases and the V segment lost 3 bases, leaving 9 bases of the junction unmatched. The CDR3 extends over 18 amino acids. The germline V gene encodes CDR1 MGHRA and CDR2 YSYEKL. The CDR3 DNA reads as TGCGCCAGCAGCCAGATGACTAGCGGGGGGGCGAAAGCCTACGAGCAGTACTTC. Translation: CASSQMTSGGAKAYEQYF.

This clone was counted a single time. This chain links TRBV7-3 with TRBJ2-3; TRBD1 is a possible D gene (7 bases). The CDR3 covers 15 residues. Germline V gives CDR1 SGHTA, CDR2 FQGTGA. V dropped 3 bases and J dropped 2 bases, with 12 bases sitting between them. CDR3 residues: CASSLEGATTDTQYF. CDR3 DNA sequence: TGTGCCAGCAGCTTGGAGGGGGCTACCACAGATACGCAGTATTTT.

The J gene is TRBJ2-5, the V gene TRBV29-1; maybe TRBD1 (7 bases). V was pared by 3 bases and J by 7 bases, with 15 bases between. The CDR3 is 13 amino acids. Germline V gene lookup returns CDR1 SQVTM and CDR2 ANQGSEA. The CDR3 region has the DNA TGCAGCGTTGATGGCGGGACAGTTGTGACCCAGTACTTC. Encoded protein: CSVDGGTVVTQYF.

This clone occurred a few times. This chain uses TRBV5-1 with TRBJ2-7; TRBD1 matches 8 bases. CDR3 length: 15 amino acids. After removal of 4 bases from V and 0 bases from J, the junction contained 6 bases not matched to a gene. The germline gives CDR1 SGHRS, CDR2 YFSETQ. In DNA form, the CDR3 reads TGCGCCAGCAGCCTACAGGGGGGCAGCTCCTACGAGCAGTACTTC. As protein: CASSLQGGSSYEQYF.

The chain carries TRBV5-1 and TRBJ2-6; no clear D. The CDR3 extends over 15 amino acids. Germline V lookup: CDR1 SGHRS, CDR2 YFSETQ. Trimming pared 2 bases from V and 0 bases from J, leaving 6 bases between. This chain's CDR3 is CASSLALSGANVLTF. For the CDR3, the DNA is TGCGCCAGCAGCTTAGCCCTCTCTGGGGCCAACGTCCTGACTTTC.

By share, this clone ranks as medium-sized. The chain carries TRBV7-6 and TRBJ1-2; D remains ambiguous. The CDR3 totals 14 residues. V was clipped by 7 bases and J by 3 bases, with 15 bases between them. Germline assignment: CDR1 SGHVS and CDR2 FNYEAQ. The CDR3 DNA reads TGTGCCAGCACCCGAACGGCAGAAGACTATGGCTACACCTTC. Translation: CASTRTAEDYGYTF.